Below, one T cell receptor (beta chain) is given with its context. The data belong to a study of blood T cell repertoires in COVID-19. Overall study context: Samples representing acute and convalescent COVID-19 were sourced from the United States, Italy and Spain.

In the authors' workflow: Reference gene primers were amplified, and this amplification served to estimate nucleated cell counts. Here immunoSEQ multiplex PCR was the method, and the copy in TCRdb shows in-frame clones only, minus some. That table is the source of V, J and clone size, and D and trimming were worked out from the DNA. The sample carries around 200,000 clones, about 86% recorded once. Trimming cost V 7 bases and J 5 bases; bases outside gene matches: 6. Germline V gene sequence: CDR1 SQVTM, CDR2 ANQGSEA. The CDR3 sequence is 12 residues long. Sequences were obtained from peripheral blood. The chain links TRBV29-1 to TRBJ1-1, with TRBD1 matching over 8 bases. This sequence was found in a man in his sixties or seventies with active or convalescent COVID-19. For the CDR3, the DNA is TGCAGCGCTGGACAGGGTAATACTGAAGCTTTCTTT. This gives the protein CSAGQGNTEAFF.